This TCR beta chain was sequenced during a study of molecular identifiers for immune sequencing clone quantification. A word on this clonotype: A much larger clone sits a single nucleotide away, making a read error possible.

Trimming removed 3 bases from V and 2 bases from J, with 8 bases in between. Looked up from germline, CDR1 is MNHEY and CDR2 is SVGEGT. The CDR3 is 13 amino acids. Previously described methods and listed TCR primers were used for bulk TCR libraries. MiXCR, run by TCRdb on the PCR reads, gives a single entry per CDR3 protein. Of around 460,000 distinct CDR3 sequences listed, roughly 25% are singletons. It was from approximately 22,000 to 940,000 sorted cells, with 10%, 30% or 50% RNA, that naive CD8 libraries came. This sequence joins TRBV6-2 or TRBV6-3 and TRBJ2-7; D not resolved. The sample consisted of naive CD8+ T cells from blood, with Jurkat cell RNA spiked in. Stated subset: FACS-sorted CD8+CD4-CCR7+CD45RA+ naive T cells. The receptor's source is a human donor in good health. Some libraries in this study had Jurkat cell RNA spiked in. The CDR3 DNA reads as TGTGCCAGCAGTTATAGACTGACCTACGAGCAGTACTTC. Residues: CASSYRLTYEQYF.